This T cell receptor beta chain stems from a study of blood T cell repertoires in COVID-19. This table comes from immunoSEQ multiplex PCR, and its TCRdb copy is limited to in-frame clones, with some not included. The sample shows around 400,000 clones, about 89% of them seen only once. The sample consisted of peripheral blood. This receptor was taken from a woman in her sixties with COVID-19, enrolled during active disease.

The CDR3 reads CASSQGIWSSRPEQYF. The CDR3 DNA follows: TGTGCCAGCAGCCAAGGCATTTGGTCTAGCCGTCCCGAGCAGTACTTC. The chain joins TRBV4-2 to TRBJ2-7, with D perhaps TRBD2 (5 bases). Trimming removed 1 base at V and 6 bases at J, with 19 bases between. CDR3 length: 16 amino acids. From germline, CDR1 is LGHNA and CDR2 YNFKEQ.